The entry below gives a single T cell receptor (beta chain) sequence along with its context. Which antigen it targets is not known. No much larger clone is present one base from it, and per-base qualities are unavailable. TCR beta repertoires were profiled from peripheral blood of about a dozen young patients with multiple sclerosis to demonstrate the VDJtools post-analysis software. The multiple sclerosis patients were children and adolescents between 6 and 15 years of age. Reading from cysteine to phenylalanine, the CDR3 counts 13 amino acids. Just the 39-base CDR3 DNA is kept, in frame starting at base 1. For CDR1 and CDR2, the germline V gene lists SGHTA and FQGNSA. Germline trimming: 4 bases from V, 5 bases from J; junction bases outside gene matches: 0. The data belong to a study of post-analysis software for immune sequencing data (dated by TCRdb to 2015 to 2017). As for the study more broadly: Relapsing-remitting, secondary progressive and progressive-relapsing multiple sclerosis were recorded as disease courses, and subtype annotation was lacking for some patients. The patient repertoires were set against about 12 previously published healthy control repertoires from donors whose ages ranged from roughly 6 to 27 years. A subset of samples was prepared in parallel using single-end sample barcoding, then pooled and co-amplified after Illumina adapter ligation. Overall results and qualifications from the work: Significantly lower normalized Chao1 diversity was found in multiple sclerosis patients than in controls, suggesting substantial peripheral T-cell clonal expansion. Direct clustering with F measure showed strong co-clustering of samples prepared in the same batch, prompting a batch-effect correction. Significantly higher frequencies in patients than in controls were found for five TRBV segments, including TRBV5-6, TRBV5-1 and TRBV20-1. The multiple sclerosis patient group was slightly younger than the control group.

The library was built by means of PCR. Sequencing instrument: Illumina HiSeq 2500. To reduce PCR and sequencing biases, unique molecular identifiers were built into the TCR beta cDNA libraries. Every 1 to 10 million input T cells yielded 500,000 or so cDNA molecules, meaning each molecule approximated one T cell. Patient libraries were prepared and sequenced with the same protocol used for the earlier healthy control dataset. Samples belonging to the same batch were prepared together, multiplexed and sequenced on a shared HiSeq lane. In the original analysis: MIGEC handled the raw barcoded reads, throwing out single-read molecular identifier groups before consensus assembly and CDR3 extraction. VDJtools was used for post-analysis of the clonotype tables, and diversity was normalized by down-sampling every dataset to the size of the smallest sample. Repertoire overlap clustering matched CDR3 amino acid but not nucleotide sequences to correct batch-related cross-sample contamination. TCRdb took the public reads, trimmed them with fastp at Q25, ran MiXCR for clone calling and kept in-frame beta chains. One record per CDR3 amino acid sequence lists the most common genes and DNA. TCRdb, not the original authors, processed these V and J calls. The sample has roughly 730,000 distinct CDR3 sequences on record, 25% to 30% of them singletons. The ten largest clones add up to under 0.7% of the sample.

The rearrangement joined TRBV7-2 to TRBJ2-4; 9 central nucleotides agree with TRBD1. The sequencing sample was made of blood. The sequence was collected from a girl between 10 and 17 years old with multiple sclerosis. The bases are TGTGCCAGCAGCTGGGACAGGGAAAACATTCAGTACTTC. Its translation reads: CASSWDRENIQYF. With the portions outside the CDR3 filled from the reference TRBV7-2 and TRBJ2-4 genes, the complete variable region becomes GAGVSQSPSNKVTEKGKDVELRCDPISGHTALYWYRQSLGQGLEFLIYFQGNSAPDKSGLPSDRFSAERTGGSVSTLTIQRTQQEDSAVYLCASSWDRENIQYFGAGTRLSVL.